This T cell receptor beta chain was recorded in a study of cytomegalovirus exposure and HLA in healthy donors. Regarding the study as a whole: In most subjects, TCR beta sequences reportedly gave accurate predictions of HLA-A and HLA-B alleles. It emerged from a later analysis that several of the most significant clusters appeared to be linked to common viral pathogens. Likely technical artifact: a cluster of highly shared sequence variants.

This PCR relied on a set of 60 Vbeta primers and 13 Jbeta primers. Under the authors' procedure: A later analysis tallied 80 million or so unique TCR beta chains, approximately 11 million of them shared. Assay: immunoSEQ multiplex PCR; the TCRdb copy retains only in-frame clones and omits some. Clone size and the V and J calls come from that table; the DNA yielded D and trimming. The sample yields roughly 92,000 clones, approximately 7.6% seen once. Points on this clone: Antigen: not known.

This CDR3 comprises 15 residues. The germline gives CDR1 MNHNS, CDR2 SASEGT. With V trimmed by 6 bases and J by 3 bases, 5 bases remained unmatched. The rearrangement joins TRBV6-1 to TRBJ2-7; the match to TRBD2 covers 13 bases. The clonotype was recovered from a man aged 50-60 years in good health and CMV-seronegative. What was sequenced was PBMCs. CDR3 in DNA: TGTGCCAGCAGCCCCAGGACTAGCGGGAGCTACGAGCAGTACTTC. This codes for CASSPRTSGSYEQYF.